The clone carrying this T cell receptor beta chain was counted ten times or more. The data belong to a study of regulatory T cells in long-lasting Graves disease. The CDR3 contains 14 residues. V lost 6 bases and J lost 2, with 14 bases in between. Germline lookup yields CDR1 SNHLY and CDR2 FYNNEI. Time point denoted: newly diagnosed GD, antithyroid drugs for less than 3 months. Extracted RNA from PBMCs served as the source of the TCR library. According to the study, TCR beta libraries were built with iRepertoire HTBI primers and CDR3-region Arm-PCR. TCRdb reanalysed the multiplex PCR reads using MiXCR and keeps one entry per CDR3 protein. This table has a few hundred thousand distinct CDR3 sequences, 15% to 20% appearing once. This sample also appeared in a second study, on T cells in Graves' hyperthyroidism and ophthalmopathy.

This receptor was taken from a woman aged 18-29 years with Graves disease. This material consisted of peripheral blood mononuclear cells (PBMCs), taken at new diagnosis, from a patient treated with antithyroid drugs. The V and J genes are TRBV2 and TRBJ2-7, with D possibly matching TRBD2 (6 bases). CDR3 DNA: TGTGCCAGCAGCGATTATAGCGGCCCCTACGAGCAGTACTTC. The encoded protein is CASSDYSGPYEQYF.